This TCR beta chain was obtained from a study of blood T cell repertoires in COVID-19 (dated by TCRdb to the early 2020s). Turning to the overall study: Samples covering the acute and convalescent phases of COVID-19 were provided by collaborators in the United States, Italy and Spain. The material from the prospective study consisted of cDNA or gDNA derived from T cells, B-cell-depleted T cells, or PBMCs. The dataset comprised deeply sampled blood TCRbeta repertoires from subjects exposed to, actively infected with, or recovered from COVID-19. The repertoires were released in a freely available public database intended as a resource for research on the immune response to SARS-CoV-2. The samples were drawn from the first 160 participants of the ongoing ImmuneRACE study and from roughly 1,300 subjects provided by 6 global collaborators. A de-identified subject ID, COVID-19 status, age in years and sex were almost always included in the sample metadata. HLA class I and class II types, where available, came from metadata supplied by the sample provider rather than from assay-based typing.

On this clone itself: The target of this receptor is not known. No qualities accompany the bases; no much larger clone lies one base away.

Collaborating institutions collected whole blood in K2EDTA tubes following their own protocols. For TCRbeta analysis, collaborators shipped samples in one of three forms: frozen whole blood, isolated PBMCs, or DNA extracted from either of those sample types. TCRbeta CDR3 regions were amplified from genomic DNA by means of the immunoSEQ Assay, a bias-controlled multiplex PCR. On the authors' methods: Nucleated cell counts per sample were estimated from amplification of reference gene primers within the assay. To quantify the absolute abundance of each unique TCRbeta CDR3 rearrangement, sequence reads were collapsed and filtered. Productive Simpson clonality was computed per sample as the square root of Simpson's diversity index over productive rearrangements. Not all clones reach the TCRdb copy of this immuneACCESS table, which keeps in-frame sequences only. Checked studies attribute under half of the gap to unresolved V genes and leave the rest unexplained. V and J calls plus clone size are reproduced from that table; the DNA served to infer D and trimming. The sample yields some 220,000 clones; more than 70% were counted once. The ten biggest clones cover 9.5% to 15% of the sample.

General study outcomes and caveats: The quantity of clinical and demographic metadata differed by source and by participant and was supplied without curation.

Including the terminal cysteine and phenylalanine, the CDR3 comprises 16 residues. Of all the DNA, just the CDR3 is kept, 48 bases in frame from base 1. The CDR1 and CDR2 encoded by the germline V gene are MNHEY and SVGEGT. The germline ends are 16 bases apart after V is trimmed by 6 bases and J by 1 base. The receptor chain draws on TRBV6-2 or TRBV6-3 and TRBJ1-5; TRBD1 is a possible D gene, resting on 6 matching bases. This sequence was found in a human donor in a cohort sampled during active COVID-19. Sequencing was performed on peripheral blood. The CDR3: CASSTTGFVSNQPQHF. The DNA is TGTGCCAGCAGCACAACAGGGTTCGTAAGCAATCAGCCCCAGCATTTT.